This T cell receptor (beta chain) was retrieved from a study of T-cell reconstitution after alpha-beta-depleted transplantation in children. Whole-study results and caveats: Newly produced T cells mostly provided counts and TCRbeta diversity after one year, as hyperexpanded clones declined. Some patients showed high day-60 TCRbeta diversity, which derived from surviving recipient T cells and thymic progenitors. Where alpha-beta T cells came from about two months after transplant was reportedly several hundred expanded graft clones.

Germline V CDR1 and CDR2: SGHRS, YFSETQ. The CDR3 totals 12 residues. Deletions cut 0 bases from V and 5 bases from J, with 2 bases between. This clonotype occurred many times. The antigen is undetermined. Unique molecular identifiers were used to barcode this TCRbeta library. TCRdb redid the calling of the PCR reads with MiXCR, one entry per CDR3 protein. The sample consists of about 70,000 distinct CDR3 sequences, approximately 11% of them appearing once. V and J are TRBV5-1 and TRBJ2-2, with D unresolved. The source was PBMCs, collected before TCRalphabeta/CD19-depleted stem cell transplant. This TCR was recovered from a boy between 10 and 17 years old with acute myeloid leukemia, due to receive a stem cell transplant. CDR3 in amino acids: CASSLETGELFF. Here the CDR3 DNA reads TGCGCCAGCAGCTTGGAAACCGGGGAGCTGTTTTTT.